This is a list of T cell receptor beta chains from one sample in a study of CD8 T cells in Susac syndrome. TCRdb redid the calling of the immunoSEQ multiplex PCR reads with MiXCR, one entry per CDR3 protein. This table has more than 150,000 distinct CDR3 sequences, approximately 94% appearing once. Sequences were obtained from CD4+ T cells from PBMCs. Source of these receptors: a human donor with Susac syndrome. CDR3s include the opening cysteine and the closing phenylalanine or tryptophan. A D gene is named only where the DNA matches it firmly. Expanded clones are given a class, and other clones once, few, many or no size at all.

>NA|TRBV7-9|NA|TRBJ2-1
TGTGCCAGCACGGATGGGCCGGGATATCGCCACAATGAGCAGTTCTTC
CASTDGPGYRHNEQFF
>NA|TRBV29-1|TRBD2|TRBJ2-5
TGCAGCGTTGGGGCGCTAGCGGGAGTAGAGACCCAGTACTTC
CSVGALAGVETQYF
>NA|TRBV18|NA|TRBJ2-3
TGTGCCAGCTCACCACCGGTCCTGGGGGCGAAGTCAGATACGCAGTATTTT
CASSPPVLGAKSDTQYF
>NA|TRBV29-1|NA|TRBJ2-4
TGCAGCGTTTTGGAACAAATAAACATTCAGTACTTC
CSVLEQINIQYF
>once|TRBV29-1|NA|TRBJ1-1
TGCAGCGTTGTCAAGGGGATGAACACTGAAGCTTTCTTT
CSVVKGMNTEAFF
>NA|TRBV20-1|TRBD2|TRBJ2-7
TGCAGTGCCCTACCCGGGGCTAGCGGGTACGAGCAGTACTTC
CSALPGASGYEQYF
>NA|TRBV30|TRBD1|TRBJ1-1
TGTGCCTGGAGCCCTCGAGGGGGCGCAAAGGCTTTCTTT
CAWSPRGGAKAFF
>NA|TRBV20-1|NA|TRBJ2-7
TGCAGTGCTCGGATGCTCCCTTCCGTTTTTTACGAGCAGTACTTC
CSARMLPSVFYEQYF
>NA|TRBV9|NA|TRBJ2-1
TGTGCCAGCAGCCGAACGGGACACGACAATGAGCAGTTCTTC
CASSRTGHDNEQFF
>NA|TRBV12-3/TRBV12-4|NA|TRBJ2-3
TGTGCCAGCAGTTTAGGGACGGAAGATACGCAGTATTTT
CASSLGTEDTQYF
>NA|TRBV20-1|TRBD2|TRBJ2-5
TGCAGGCCTCTAGGGACTAGCGGGGAGGACCAGTACTTC
CRPLGTSGEDQYF